These 24 T cell receptor beta chains were all obtained from the same sample, sequenced in a study of regulatory T cells in long-lasting Graves disease. For TCR beta, libraries came from iRepertoire HTBI primers and Arm-PCR of CDR3 regions. Each CDR3 protein gets one entry after TCRdb re-called the multiplex PCR reads with MiXCR. The sample includes around 420,000 distinct CDR3 sequences, roughly 16% seen only once; the top ten take 22%. Time point specified: newly diagnosed GD, antithyroid drugs for less than 3 months. The TCR library was prepared using RNA isolated from PBMCs. The starting material was peripheral blood mononuclear cells (PBMCs), obtained at new diagnosis, from a patient treated with antithyroid drugs. These receptor sequences come from a female donor with Graves disease.

The CDR3 nucleotides are TGTGCCAGCAGCTTAAATCGACGGCGGGAGCAGTTCTTC. As protein: CASSLNRRREQFF. This chain connects TRBV7-2 to TRBJ2-1; no firm D call. CDR3 length: 13 residues. Germline lookup yields CDR1 SGHTA and CDR2 FQGNSA. V gave up 2 bases and J gave up 10 bases, with 12 bases separating them.

The chain links TRBV15 to TRBJ2-7, with D possibly being TRBD1 or TRBD2 (5 bases each). V lost 0 bases and J lost 3, with 21 bases in between. Germline V gene lookup returns CDR1 LNHNV and CDR2 YYDKDF (reference sequence). The CDR3 covers 18 residues. The CDR3 DNA is TGTGCCACCAGCAGAGATCCAGGGCGGGCCTCACCAAACTACGAGCAGTACTTC. As protein: CATSRDPGRASPNYEQYF.

This clonotype was found a few times. The chain recombines TRBV12-3 or TRBV12-4 with TRBJ2-1; D remains unclear. This CDR3 region has 13 residues. The ends were cut back, 5 bases at V and 2 bases at J, with 7 bases in the middle. The DNA of the CDR3 is TGTGCCAGCAGTCGGCGGACCTACAATGAGCAGTTCTTC. As protein: CASSRRTYNEQFF.

This clonotype came up many times. The rearrangement joins TRBV19 to TRBJ2-7; possible D gene TRBD2, 6 bases. Germline V gene lookup returns CDR1 LNHDA and CDR2 SQIVND (reference sequence). The V end lost 6 bases, the J end lost 6 bases, and 15 bases lay between the germline ends. The CDR3 extends over 13 amino acids. CDR3 in amino acids: CASSLEGRVEQYF. CDR3 bases: TGTGCCAGTAGCCTGGAGGGCAGGGTCGAGCAGTACTTC.

This clonotype was seen a handful of times. This may be a read error, as it is one base from a much larger clone. The genes are TRBV20-1 and TRBJ2-1; 14 nucleotides line up with TRBD2. CDR1 is DFQATT, CDR2 SNEGSKA, per germline (reference sequence). Trimming removed 5 bases from V and 9 bases from J; junction bases left unmatched: 12. The CDR3 loop spans 16 amino acids. The CDR3 bases are TGCAGTGCTCAGGGACTAGCGGGGGATTTCGAAAGTGAGCAGTTCTTC. It is translated as CSAQGLAGDFESEQFF.

At least ten counts were recorded for this clonotype. The chain has TRBV28 and TRBJ1-1; unclear D gene. V was shortened by 1 base and J by 3 bases, with 12 bases between the two germline ends. CDR1 and CDR2 (germline): MDHEN, SYDVKM. CDR3 length: 15 residues. The CDR3 region has the DNA TGTGCCAGCAGTTTATTAGGAGAGGTGGACACTGAAGCTTTCTTT. Translation: CASSLLGEVDTEAFF. Based on the CDR3 plus reference TRBV28 and TRBJ1-1, the full variable domain is DVKVTQSSRYLVKRTGEKVFLECVQDMDHENMFWYRQDPGLGLRLIYFSYDVKMKEKGDIPEGYSVSREKKERFSLILESASTNQTSMYLCASSLLGEVDTEAFFGQGTRLTVV.

This clonotype was counted many times. The chain couples TRBV27 to TRBJ2-7; 9 nucleotides agree with TRBD1. The V gene's germline CDR1 is MNHEY and CDR2 SMNVEV (reference sequence). The CDR3 has 15 residues. V shed 5 bases and J 2 bases; nucleotides not matched to a gene: 7. CDR3 protein: CASSPPGQGPYEQYF. CDR3 DNA sequence: TGTGCCAGCAGTCCACCGGGACAGGGACCCTACGAGCAGTACTTC.

This clonotype was recorded many times. At one boundary the junction diverges from the germline segment, which might be a read error. The chain is built from TRBV10-3 and TRBJ1-6, with a possible D match to TRBD1 (6 bases). The germline gives CDR1 ENHRY, CDR2 SYGVKD. This CDR3 has 17 amino acids. The DNA for the CDR3 is TGTGCCATCAGCGGAAGGACAGAAGGTTCCTCTAATTCACCCCTCCACTTT. It yields the protein CAISGRTEGSSNSPLHF.

This clonotype was seen ten or more times. CDR3 sequence reads: CSTVNTEAFF. The CDR3 DNA is TGCAGTACGGTGAACACTGAAGCTTTCTTT. The J gene is TRBJ1-1, the V gene TRBV20-1, with no clear D. This CDR3 spans 10 amino acids. The V and J ends lost 8 bases and 0 bases respectively, with 4 bases between them. From germline, CDR1 is DFQATT and CDR2 SNEGSKA (reference sequence).

Details on this clonotype: A much larger clone lies a single base off, so this may be a read error. This chain links TRBV12-3 or TRBV12-4 with TRBJ2-1, with D unresolved. This CDR3 is built from 15 residues. The CDR3 here is CASSIVSGSYNEQSF. The CDR3 DNA reads TGTGCCAGCAGCATAGTCAGTGGGTCCTACAATGAGCAGTCCTTC.

This clonotype was observed a handful of times. The CDR3 DNA reads as TGTGCCAGCAGTCCTGACTATTACGACGAGCAGTACTTC. This gives the protein CASSPDYYDEQYF. The gene calls are TRBV6-1 and TRBJ2-7, with D perhaps TRBD2 (5 bases). Trimming cost V 5 bases and J 5 bases, with 13 bases left between them. This CDR3 has 13 residues. CDR1 is MNHNS, CDR2 SASEGT, per germline.

In its sample, this clonotype was seen many times. The chain couples TRBV12-3 or TRBV12-4 to TRBJ1-6; 10 nucleotides line up with TRBD1. CDR3 size: 15 residues. Trimming cost V 4 bases and J 8 bases; bases outside gene matches: 5. The CDR3 sequence: CASSSQGQGDSPLHF. The CDR3, as DNA: TGTGCCAGCAGTTCCCAAGGACAGGGGGATTCACCCCTCCACTTT.

This clonotype came up many times. The chain employs TRBV10-1 and TRBJ2-3; TRBD2 is a possible D gene (6 bases). The V gene lost 2 bases and the J gene lost 5 bases, with 23 bases spanning the gap. The CDR3 totals 18 residues. Germline V gene sequence: CDR1 WNHNN, CDR2 SYGVQD (reference sequence). The CDR3 sequence: CASSEAIIETGTLDTQYF. DNA for the CDR3: TGCGCCAGCAGTGAGGCGATCATAGAAACCGGGACTCTAGATACGCAGTATTTT.

This clonotype was picked up many times. V and J are TRBV6-2 or TRBV6-3 and TRBJ2-7, with D perhaps given as TRBD1 or TRBD2 (5 bases each). V shed 5 bases and J shed 0 bases, with 14 bases lying between them. Germline assignment: CDR1 MNHEY and CDR2 SVGEGT. The CDR3 extends over 15 amino acids. The CDR3 sequence: CASSRPGASSYEQYF. For the CDR3, the DNA is TGTGCCAGCAGTCGTCCCGGGGCCAGCTCCTACGAGCAGTACTTC.

This clonotype was detected a few times. V is TRBV3-1 and J is TRBJ1-6; tentative D call: TRBD1 (6 bases). V was cut by 1 base and J by 5 bases, with 15 bases left in between. Germline loops: CDR1 LGHDT, CDR2 YNNKEL (reference sequence). The CDR3 loop spans 17 amino acids. CDR3 bases: TGTGCCAGCAGCCAAGGCCCGGGGGCGAGGAATAATTCACCCCTCCACTTT. It codes for CASSQGPGARNNSPLHF.

This clonotype was counted many times. This chain connects TRBV3-1 to TRBJ2-1; 7 bases fit TRBD1. Germline assignment: CDR1 LGHDT and CDR2 YNNKEL (reference sequence). The CDR3 is 14 amino acids. V lost 5 bases, J lost 5 bases, and 6 bases stayed unmatched. CDR3 amino acids: CASSGQTGNNEQFF. DNA for the CDR3: TGTGCCAGCAGCGGACAGACAGGGAACAATGAGCAGTTCTTC.

This clonotype was counted many times. The genes are TRBV7-9 and TRBJ1-2; possibly TRBD1 for D (6 bases). CDR1 and CDR2 (germline): SEHNR, FQNEAQ (reference sequence). The CDR3 loop spans 16 amino acids. Trimming took off 2 bases at V and 0 bases at J, with 13 bases between the two ends. The CDR3 nucleotides read TGTGCCAGCAGCTTAAGGGGGGGCCTAGCTAACTATGGCTACACCTTC. Protein: CASSLRGGLANYGYTF.

This clonotype was seen repeatedly, ten times or more. J is TRBJ1-5 and V is TRBV2; 8 nucleotides align to TRBD1. This CDR3 region has 16 residues. Looked up from germline, CDR1 is SNHLY and CDR2 is FYNNEI. Trimming cost V 6 bases and J 6 bases; bases outside gene matches: 13. The CDR3 is CASSLEEGTGVQPQHF. The CDR3 DNA follows: TGTGCCAGCAGCCTAGAAGAGGGGACAGGTGTTCAGCCCCAGCATTTT.

The sample holds many counts of this clonotype. The V call is TRBV4-1, the J call TRBJ1-2; a possible D gene is TRBD1 (6 bases). The germline V gene has CDR1 MGHRA and CDR2 YSYEKL. V was clipped by 1 base and J by 5 bases, with 14 bases between them. The CDR3 spans 15 residues. The CDR3 loop reads CASSQVSRGQYGYTF. The CDR3 region has the DNA TGCGCCAGCAGCCAAGTCTCCAGGGGTCAGTATGGCTACACCTTC.

This clonotype was counted ten times or more. This rearrangement joins TRBV15 to TRBJ1-3; no reliable D call. CDR1 and CDR2 from the germline V gene are LNHNV and YYDKDF (reference sequence). This CDR3 is built from 15 residues. Trimming left V 2 bases short and J 0 bases short, with 8 bases between. The DNA for the CDR3 is TGTGCCACCAGCAGAATTCGGGGCTCTGGAAACACCATATATTTT. Protein sequence: CATSRIRGSGNTIYF.

This clonotype was observed many times. This chain uses TRBV5-1 with TRBJ1-2; no firm D call. CDR1 and CDR2 (germline): SGHRS, YFSETQ. V shed 4 bases and J shed 2 bases, with 9 bases lying between them. The CDR3 contains 13 residues. The CDR3 region is CASSPRENYGYTF. Here the CDR3 DNA reads TGCGCCAGCAGCCCTCGGGAAAACTATGGCTACACCTTC.

This clonotype was seen repeatedly, ten times or more. The V gene is TRBV30, the J gene TRBJ2-2; a possible D gene is TRBD2 (6 bases). The CDR3 contains 12 residues. Trimming removed 5 bases at V and 13 bases at J, with 17 bases between. The germline CDR1 and CDR2 sequences are GTSNPN and SVGIG (reference sequence). CDR3 region: CAWRRRPEGLFF. The CDR3 nucleotides are TGTGCCTGGCGAAGACGGCCGGAGGGGCTGTTTTTT.

The sample holds many counts of this clonotype. This chain joins TRBV27 and TRBJ2-7, with D maybe TRBD1 (6 bases). V lost 3 bases and J lost 0, with 12 bases in between. The CDR3 runs to 15 residues. Germline CDR1 reads MNHEY; CDR2 reads SMNVEV (reference sequence). Here the CDR3 DNA reads TGTGCCAGCAGTTTCTGGGACACCCGCTCCTACGAGCAGTACTTC. Amino acids: CASSFWDTRSYEQYF.

This clonotype appeared many times. The chain has TRBV11-3 and TRBJ2-2; no clear D gene. The CDR3 is 13 residues long. Germline CDR1 SGHNT, CDR2 YENEEA. Trimming took 2 bases from V and 8 from J, leaving 9 bases between them. The CDR3, as DNA: TGTGCCAGCAGCTTAAAGGGTTCGGGGGAGCTGTTTTTT. Translating it yields CASSLKGSGELFF.